Listed here are 26 T cell receptor beta chains from one sample, sequenced in a study of T cell responses to AZD1222 COVID-19 vaccine. Profiled with immunoSEQ multiplex PCR; TCRdb holds only in-frame clones, not every one. The data contain about 120,000 clones, roughly nine tenths of them singletons. The material was peripheral blood, obtained on day 0 of AZD1222 vaccination. Receptors originate from an adult in good health.

The chain carries TRBV15 and TRBJ2-5; 8 nucleotides line up with TRBD1. J was trimmed by 6 bases and V by 4 bases; bases with no gene match: 7. The germline V gene has CDR1 LNHNV and CDR2 YYDKDF (reference sequence). The CDR3 is 14 residues long. In nucleotides, the CDR3 is TGTGCCACCAGCATAGTCGACAGGGGAAAGACCCAGTACTTC. Its protein is CATSIVDRGKTQYF.

This clone was recorded once. This rearrangement joins TRBV28 to TRBJ1-5, with TRBD1 matching over 9 bases. The ends lost 10 bases at V and 1 base at J; junction bases unmatched: 8. CDR1 is MDHEN and CDR2 is SYDVKM in the germline V gene. This CDR3 comprises 15 residues. DNA of the CDR3: TGTGCCATCAAGGGACAGGGTGGAAGCAATCAGCCCCAGCATTTT. This encodes CAIKGQGGSNQPQHF.

The chain uses TRBV5-1 and TRBJ2-2; D is tentatively TRBD1 or TRBD2 (5 bases each). V was shortened by 7 bases and J by 0 bases, with 13 bases between the two germline ends. Germline assignment: CDR1 SGHRS and CDR2 YFSETQ. The CDR3 sequence is 15 residues long. The CDR3 DNA reads TGCGCCAGCCGCCTCGGGGCCTCGAACACCGGGGAGCTGTTTTTT. It specifies CASRLGASNTGELFF.

The chain is built from TRBV28 and TRBJ2-5, with 7 bases aligning to TRBD1. J was trimmed by 2 bases and V by 1 base; bases with no gene match: 1. The CDR3 is 14 amino acids. Germline-derived CDR1 and CDR2 are MDHEN and SYDVKM. The CDR3 DNA reads TGTGCCAGCAGTTTATCGGGACAGCAAGAGACCCAGTACTTC. Its translation: CASSLSGQQETQYF.

This rearrangement joins TRBV24-1 to TRBJ2-3; maybe TRBD2 (6 bases). The length of the CDR3 is 17 residues. Looked up from germline, CDR1 is KGHDR and CDR2 is SFDVKD. The V end lost 4 bases, the J end lost 1 base, and 17 bases lay between the germline ends. Written as DNA, the CDR3 is TGTGCCACCAGTGACCCCCTGGGAGGTAGGGGCACAGATACGCAGTATTTT. Translation gives CATSDPLGGRGTDTQYF.

This clone has just one count. The chain couples TRBV11-3 to TRBJ2-7, with D perhaps given as TRBD1 or TRBD2 (5 bases each). CDR3 size: 14 residues. CDR1 is SGHNT, CDR2 YENEEA, per germline. Trimming removed 4 bases at V and 6 bases at J, with 16 bases between. In DNA form, the CDR3 reads TGTGCCAGCAGCTCACAGGACTCCTGGGGCGAGCAGTACTTC. This codes for CASSSQDSWGEQYF.

The chain is built from TRBV7-3 and TRBJ2-2, with TRBD2 identical over 8 bases. Germline V gives CDR1 SGHTA, CDR2 FQGTGA. This CDR3 has 15 residues. The V and J ends lost 5 bases and 4 bases, in that order; junction bases with no gene match: 6. The CDR3 bases are TGTGCCAGCAGCCAACGGGGGGGTAGCACCGGGGAGCTGTTTTTT. Its protein product is CASSQRGGSTGELFF.

This chain connects TRBV10-3 to TRBJ1-2, with D hard to call. The CDR3 has 16 residues. Trimming removed 4 bases from V and 8 bases from J, with 23 bases in between. Germline CDR1 reads ENHRY; CDR2 reads SYGVKD. For the CDR3, the DNA is TGTGCCATCAGTGGGTATTTGGAGATCGGCACGGGAGGCTACACCTTC. The encoded protein is CAISGYLEIGTGGYTF.

Only one count was recorded for this clone. This chain connects TRBV11-2 to TRBJ1-3, with D unclear. Germline CDR1 reads SGHAT; CDR2 reads FQNNGV. The CDR3 loop spans 15 amino acids. V lost 1 base, J lost 0 bases, and 7 bases lay in between. DNA for the CDR3: TGTGCCAGCAGCTTAGGGGTGAGCTCTGGAAACACCATATATTTT. Encoded protein: CASSLGVSSGNTIYF.

This chain connects TRBV29-1 to TRBJ1-1, with D uncertain. The length of the CDR3 is 12 residues. The germline V gene has CDR1 SQVTM and CDR2 ANQGSEA. Trimming removed 0 bases from V and 7 bases from J, with 9 bases in between. DNA of the CDR3: TGCAGCGTTGAAGATGGTCGGGATGAAGCTTTCTTT. Encoded protein: CSVEDGRDEAFF.

This clone was detected once. This sample also contains other DNA sequences that code for the same CDR3. The chain has TRBV7-9 and TRBJ2-1, with D tentatively TRBD1 or TRBD2 (5 bases each). There are 15 residues in the CDR3. V lost 5 bases and J 5 bases, leaving 16 bases between the germline ends. CDR1 is SEHNR, CDR2 FQNEAQ, per germline (reference sequence). The chain's CDR3 is CASSRDAALHNEQFF. In nucleotides, the CDR3 is TGTGCCAGCAGCCGGGACGCCGCCCTTCACAATGAGCAGTTCTTC.

This clone has just one count. The V and J genes are TRBV24-1 and TRBJ1-5; perhaps TRBD1 as D (6 bases). Trimming took off 2 bases at V and 0 bases at J, with 10 bases between the two ends. From germline, CDR1 is KGHDR and CDR2 SFDVKD. The CDR3 length is 16 residues. The CDR3 here is CATSDSQGSSNQPQHF. The CDR3 region has the DNA TGTGCCACCAGTGATTCACAGGGCAGTAGCAATCAGCCCCAGCATTTT.

This clone was seen once. The chain uses TRBV5-1 and TRBJ2-5; 7 bases align to TRBD2. Germline assignment: CDR1 SGHRS and CDR2 YFSETQ. V dropped 0 bases and J dropped 5; count of bases not matched to a gene: 7. CDR3 length: 15 residues. The CDR3 protein is CASSLAQAGPETQYF. The CDR3 region has the DNA TGCGCCAGCAGCTTGGCACAAGCGGGACCGGAGACCCAGTACTTC.

The rearrangement joins TRBV7-6 to TRBJ2-2, with D possibly matching TRBD2 (5 bases). Germline V gene lookup returns CDR1 SGHVS and CDR2 FNYEAQ. There are 18 residues in the CDR3. Trimming stripped 3 bases from V and 7 bases from J, with 24 bases between. CDR3 amino acids: CASSFETAEGWRSGELFF. Written as DNA, the CDR3 is TGTGCCAGCAGCTTCGAAACGGCCGAGGGTTGGCGTAGCGGGGAGCTGTTTTTT.

The chain has TRBV7-8 and TRBJ1-6; tentatively, D is TRBD1 (5 bases). The CDR3 has 18 residues. V lost 5 bases to trimming and J lost 6 bases, with 23 bases between them. The germline CDR1 and CDR2 sequences are SGHVS and FQNEAQ. The chain's CDR3 is CASSPPWGAGTTNSPLHF. CDR3 DNA sequence: TGTGCCAGCAGCCCTCCGTGGGGAGCCGGGACTACTAATTCACCCCTCCACTTT.

The chain employs TRBV30 and TRBJ1-2; D is perhaps TRBD1 (6 bases). V was trimmed by 2 bases and J by 6 bases, leaving 10 bases between them. Germline CDR1 and CDR2: GTSNPN and SVGIG (reference sequence). CDR3 length: 12 amino acids. The CDR3 protein is CAWSSGGNGYTF. As DNA, the CDR3 is TGTGCCTGGAGTTCCGGGGGCAATGGCTACACCTTC.

This clone was seen once. This chain connects TRBV6-5 to TRBJ1-1; D uncertain. The CDR3 sequence is 14 residues long. Germline CDR1 and CDR2: MNHEY and SVGAGI. Trimming pared 6 bases from V and 1 base from J, leaving 12 bases between. Here the CDR3 reads CASSGNSKNTEAFF. Here the CDR3 DNA reads TGTGCCAGCAGCGGCAATTCGAAGAACACTGAAGCTTTCTTT.

This chain links TRBV5-1 with TRBJ2-2; TRBD1 matches at 7 bases. The CDR3 is 15 residues long. Looked up from germline, CDR1 is SGHRS and CDR2 is YFSETQ. The ends lost 3 bases at V and 2 bases at J; junction bases unmatched: 4. CDR3 coding DNA: TGCGCCAGCAGCTCGGGACAGCTTAACACCGGGGAGCTGTTTTTT. It yields the protein CASSSGQLNTGELFF.

This clone showed up just a few times. This chain links TRBV15 with TRBJ2-2; D is ambiguous. CDR1 is LNHNV, CDR2 YYDKDF, per germline (reference sequence). Between the trimmed V and J ends, which lost 5 bases and 5 bases, there was a span of 9 bases. The CDR3 has 13 amino acids. DNA for the CDR3: TGTGCCACCAGCGCTCTCGTAACCGGGGAGCTGTTTTTT. Residues: CATSALVTGELFF.

This clone was seen only a few times. The rearrangement joins TRBV6-1 to TRBJ1-3; D gene uncertain. The germline V and J ends were trimmed by 5 bases and 8 bases, with 7 bases remaining between them. This CDR3 is 11 amino acids long. CDR1 and CDR2 (germline): MNHNS, SASEGT. This chain's CDR3 is CASSTRYTIYF. CDR3 in DNA: TGTGCCAGCAGTACCCGGTACACCATATATTTT.

V usage is TRBV15 and J usage is TRBJ1-2, with TRBD1 matching 7 bases. The CDR3 extends over 14 amino acids. CDR1 is LNHNV and CDR2 is YYDKDF in the germline V gene (reference sequence). Losses at the gene ends were 0 bases for V and 4 bases for J; bases not matched to a gene: 2. In DNA, the CDR3 is TGTGCCACCAGCAGAGAAGGGGGCCCCTATGGCTACACCTTC. It yields the protein CATSREGGPYGYTF.

The CDR3 bases are TGCAGCGCTAATCAGGGCGGGGGCACCGAAGCTTTCTTT. Its protein is CSANQGGGTEAFF. The chain joins TRBV29-1 to TRBJ1-1; tentative D call: TRBD1 (6 bases). V was cut by 7 bases and J by 8 bases, with 20 bases left in between. Germline V gene data show CDR1 as SQVTM and CDR2 as ANQGSEA. This CDR3 has 13 residues.

The J gene is TRBJ1-2, the V gene TRBV25-1; D perhaps matches TRBD1 (5 bases). This CDR3 spans 15 amino acids. Per the germline V gene, CDR1 is MGHDK and CDR2 is SYGVNS. Between the trimmed V and J ends, which lost 3 bases and 8 bases, there was a span of 19 bases. CDR3 nucleotide sequence: TGTGCCAGCAGTGATTCCCGGTTCAGGGTGGGGGGCTACACCTTC. Its protein product is CASSDSRFRVGGYTF.

The chain is built from TRBV9 and TRBJ2-3; TRBD2 matches at 12 bases. V lost 3 bases to trimming and J lost 3 bases; unmatched junction nucleotides: 8. CDR1 is SGDLS and CDR2 is YYNGEE in the germline V gene. There are 17 residues in the CDR3. The CDR3 here is CASSAPSGRARTDTQYF. CDR3 sequence (DNA): TGTGCCAGCAGCGCCCCTAGCGGGAGGGCCCGGACAGATACGCAGTATTTT.

The chain couples TRBV23-1 to TRBJ2-1; D unresolved. TRBV23-1 is flagged as an ORF with uncertain function. The CDR3 totals 11 residues. Trimming pared 11 bases from V and 10 bases from J, leaving 15 bases between. In nucleotides, the CDR3 is TGCGCCTTGAGGAGAGACTGGGAGCAGTTCTTC. Translating it yields CALRRDWEQFF.

The V and J genes are TRBV30 and TRBJ2-1; D may be TRBD2 (6 bases). CDR3 size: 12 residues. Looked up from germline, CDR1 is GTSNPN and CDR2 is SVGIG (reference sequence). The V end lost 2 bases, the J end lost 8 bases, and 10 bases lay between the germline ends. In DNA form, the CDR3 reads TGTGCCTGGAGTCGGGGGAGCTATGAGCAGTTCTTC. Amino acids: CAWSRGSYEQFF.